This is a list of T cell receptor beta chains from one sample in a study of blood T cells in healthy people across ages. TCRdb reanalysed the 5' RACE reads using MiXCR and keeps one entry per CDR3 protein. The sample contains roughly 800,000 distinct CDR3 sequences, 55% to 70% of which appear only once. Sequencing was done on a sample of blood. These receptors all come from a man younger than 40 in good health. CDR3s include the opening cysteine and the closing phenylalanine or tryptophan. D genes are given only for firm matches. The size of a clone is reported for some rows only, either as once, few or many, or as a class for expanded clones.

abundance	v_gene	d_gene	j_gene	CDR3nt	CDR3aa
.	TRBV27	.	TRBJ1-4	TGTGCCAGCAGTGAGATCAGGGGAACTAATGAAAAACTGTTTTTT	CASSEIRGTNEKLFF
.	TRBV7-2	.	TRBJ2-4	TGTGCCAGCAGCTTAGTGTGGGAAACCGAACGAAAAAACATTCAGTACTTC	CASSLVWETERKNIQYF
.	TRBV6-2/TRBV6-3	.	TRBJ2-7	TGTGCCAGCAGTTACTCCCCGGGGAGCGCCGACTCCTACGAGCAGTACTTC	CASSYSPGSADSYEQYF
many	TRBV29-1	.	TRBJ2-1	TGCAGCGCCACCGGCCGGGGGCAGGTTGATGAGCAGTTCTTC	CSATGRGQVDEQFF
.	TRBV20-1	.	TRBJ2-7	TGCAGTGCTCCTACACAGGGATACGAGCAGTACTTC	CSAPTQGYEQYF
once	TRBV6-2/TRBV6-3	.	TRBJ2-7	TGTGCTAGCAGTTACTCCAAACGTCAGTTCCCCCACCACTCCTACGAGCAGTACTTC	CASSYSKRQFPHHSYEQYF
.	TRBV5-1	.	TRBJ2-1	TGCGCCAGCAACCGGCTGGACTACAATGAGCAGTTCTTC	CASNRLDYNEQFF
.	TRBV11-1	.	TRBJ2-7	TGTGCCAGCAGCTTGGGCAACCTCTACGAGCAGTACTTC	CASSLGNLYEQYF
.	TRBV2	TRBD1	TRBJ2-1	TGTGCCAGCAGTGAACAGGGGGCCTACAATGAGCAGTTCTTC	CASSEQGAYNEQFF
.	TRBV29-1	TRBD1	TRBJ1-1	TGCAGCGCCCGGACAGGGACTGTCACTGAAGCTTTCTTT	CSARTGTVTEAFF